This TCR beta chain was recorded in a study of shared clonotypes between healthy human individuals. Study overall: The study drew on two women and a few men aged 18 to 49 as donors.

Germline loops: CDR1 SGHKS, CDR2 YYEKEE (reference sequence). The CDR3 is 15 amino acids. The V gene lost 1 base and the J gene lost 4 bases, with 14 bases spanning the gap. Measured with immunoSEQ multiplex PCR; TCRdb has only the in-frame clones, and not every one. The table records some 490,000 clones, approximately 81% of them present only once. Material for sequencing was PBMCs. The chain carries TRBV5-5 and TRBJ1-2; D is ambiguous. The sequence was obtained from a woman between 40 and 55 years old in good health. Some clones in this sample may be carry-over from other donors' samples. The CDR3 reads CASSLSGFWLYGYTF. In DNA form, the CDR3 reads TGTGCCAGCAGCTTGTCGGGGTTTTGGCTCTATGGCTACACCTTC.